This passage covers 8 T cell receptor beta chains from one sample sequenced in a study of cytomegalovirus exposure and HLA in healthy donors. Primers included in the PCR were 60 Vbeta and 13 Jbeta primers. Repertoires were generated with immunoSEQ multiplex PCR, while TCRdb's copy carries only in-frame clones and drops some. The repertoire holds about 110,000 clones, 70% to 85% seen once, with just under 2.5% in the top ten. Sequencing was done on a sample of PBMCs. These TCRs come from a woman between 18 and 30 years old in good health and CMV-seronegative.

This chain joins TRBV7-8 and TRBJ1-4; no reliable D call. V lost 4 bases and J lost 6, with 6 bases in between. Germline assignment: CDR1 SGHVS and CDR2 FQNEAQ. The CDR3 length is 12 residues. DNA of the CDR3: TGTGCCAGCAGCTCCCAGGATGAAAAACTGTTTTTT. Translating gives CASSSQDEKLFF.

The chain uses TRBV7-2 and TRBJ2-7; TRBD2 matches at 8 bases. The trim removed 5 bases at V and 3 bases at J, leaving 6 bases unmatched. The V gene's germline CDR1 is SGHTA and CDR2 FQGNSA. The CDR3 extends over 14 amino acids. CDR3 coding DNA: TGTGCCAGCAGCCATCCACTAGCGGTCTACGAGCAGTACTTC. It specifies CASSHPLAVYEQYF.

CDR3 nucleotide sequence: TGTGCCAGCAGCTTAGTCGGGACAGGGAGTGAAAAACTGTTTTTT. Translating it yields CASSLVGTGSEKLFF. The chain employs TRBV7-2 and TRBJ1-4, with 9 bases matching TRBD1. The germline gives CDR1 SGHTA, CDR2 FQGNSA. Trimming removed 1 base from V and 7 bases from J; junction bases left unmatched: 4. The CDR3 totals 15 residues.

This clone has only one observation. The gene calls are TRBV5-1 and TRBJ2-1; possibly TRBD2 for D (7 bases). The CDR3 totals 15 residues. The germline V and J ends were trimmed by 0 bases and 12 bases, with 19 bases remaining between them. The germline CDR1 and CDR2 sequences are SGHRS and YFSETQ. CDR3 DNA: TGCGCCAGCAGCTTGGTTGGCGGGGGCCTCTATGGGCAGTTCTTC. Its protein product is CASSLVGGGLYGQFF.

The CDR3 region has the DNA TGTGCCAGCAGCCCCGGGACAGGGCCCACAGATACGCAGTATTTT. Translating it yields CASSPGTGPTDTQYF. This chain links TRBV11-2 with TRBJ2-3; TRBD1 matches 9 bases. CDR3 length equals 15 residues. V shed 5 bases and J 2 bases; nucleotides not matched to a gene: 5. Germline loops: CDR1 SGHAT, CDR2 FQNNGV.

V and J are TRBV18 and TRBJ2-2, with TRBD1 matching 9 bases. Germline V gives CDR1 KGHSH, CDR2 LQKENI. The CDR3 length is 15 residues. V trimming: 3 bases; J trimming: 7 bases; junction bases outside the gene matches: 6. CDR3 bases: TGTGCCAGCTCACCGGAAGGGACAGGGTACGGGGAGCTGTTTTTT. Protein sequence: CASSPEGTGYGELFF.

This chain links TRBV6-5 with TRBJ2-2; D is perhaps TRBD1 (6 bases). CDR1 MNHEY and CDR2 SVGAGI come from the germline V gene. CDR3 size: 15 residues. Trimming took off 0 bases at V and 7 bases at J, with 12 bases between the two ends. CDR3 DNA sequence: TGTGCCAGCAGTTACTCGAAGCAGGGGCACGGGGAGCTGTTTTTT. It encodes CASSYSKQGHGELFF.

This chain connects TRBV5-1 to TRBJ2-7; 7 positions match TRBD2. The germline gives CDR1 SGHRS, CDR2 YFSETQ. The CDR3 is 13 residues long. With 4 bases clipped from V and 4 bases from J, the junction kept 5 bases outside the gene matches. This chain's CDR3 is CASSLWGGYEQYF. CDR3 DNA sequence: TGCGCCAGCAGCCTCTGGGGAGGGTACGAGCAGTACTTC.